Listed below are T cell receptor beta chains from one sample, sequenced in a study. TCRdb re-analysed the RT-PCR reads in MiXCR, keeping a single row per CDR3 protein. The repertoire has almost 700,000 distinct CDR3 sequences, 12% to 15% of them found once; the top ten carry roughly 3.6%. The sequenced material came from memory CD4+ T cells from blood. Source of these receptors: a female donor in good health, serving as a healthy control. CDR3s include the opening cysteine and the closing phenylalanine or tryptophan. A D gene is named only where the DNA matches it firmly. Size values are once, few and many counts, or a class for expanded clones, and some rows have none.

>TRBV24-1|15|TRBD1|TRBJ2-7|many
TGTGCCACCAGTGAGTGGACAGGGAGATCCTACGAGCAGTACTTC
CATSEWTGRSYEQYF
>TRBV3-1|14|NA|TRBJ1-5|NA
TGTGCCAGCAGCCAAGGACAGAGCAATCAGCCCCAGCATTTT
CASSQGQSNQPQHF
>TRBV24-1|12|NA|TRBJ2-1|many
TGTGCCACCGGACATGACGGGGATGAGCAGTTCTTC
CATGHDGDEQFF
>TRBV11-1|15|NA|TRBJ2-5|few
TGTGCCAGCAGCTTAGAGTGGGGCGCGGGAGAGACCCAGTACTTC
CASSLEWGAGETQYF
>TRBV4-2|15|TRBD2|TRBJ2-3|many
TGTGCCAGCAGCCCTAGCGGGCGGAGTGCAGATACGCAGTATTTT
CASSPSGRSADTQYF
>TRBV5-6|16|NA|TRBJ2-1|NA
TGTGCAAGCAGCTTGGGTAAAGGACACCTCCAAGAGACCCAGTTCTTC
CASSLGKGHLQETQFF
>TRBV19|14|NA|TRBJ2-5|NA
TGTGCCAGTAGGCCGCAGACGGGAGAAGAGACCCAGTACTTC
CASRPQTGEETQYF
>TRBV7-2|11|NA|TRBJ2-3|NA
TGTGCCAGCAGCTACCGGGACACGCAGTATTTT
CASSYRDTQYF
>TRBV27|19|NA|TRBJ2-2|NA
TGTGCCAGCAGTTTATATCCCCCAGAACTCCCGGGTCCCTCGGGAGAGCTGTTTTTT
CASSLYPPELPGPSGELFF
>TRBV3-1|13|TRBD1|TRBJ1-2|NA
TGTGCCAGCAGCCAAGGGGACAGCTATGGCTACACCTTC
CASSQGDSYGYTF
>TRBV11-2|16|TRBD2|TRBJ2-7|few
TGTGCCAGCAGCTTACTACAGACTAGCGGGATAGGCGAGCAGTACTTC
CASSLLQTSGIGEQYF
>TRBV5-1|14|TRBD2|TRBJ2-7|few
TGCGCCAGCAGAGAAGGCGGGAGCTTGGGCGAGCAGTACTTC
CASREGGSLGEQYF
>TRBV5-6|13|NA|TRBJ1-2|many
TGTGCCAGCAGCCTGCCGGGGAACTATGGCTACACCTTC
CASSLPGNYGYTF
>TRBV28|13|NA|TRBJ1-1|NA
TGTGCCAGCAGTTCCGGTCAGCACAAACGGGCTTTCTTT
CASSSGQHKRAFF
>TRBV7-9|15|NA|TRBJ2-5|NA
TGTGCCAGCAGCCCCGTGGGGGGCGCCGGAGAGACCCAGTACTTC
CASSPVGGAGETQYF
>TRBV5-1|13|NA|TRBJ2-1|many
TGCGCCAGCAGCTTGGCCAACTCGTACGAGCAGTTCTTC
CASSLANSYEQFF
>TRBV12-3/TRBV12-4|15|NA|TRBJ2-7|NA
TGTGCCAGCACCCCAGGAAGCCGGAATACCTACGAGCAGTACTTC
CASTPGSRNTYEQYF